This T cell receptor (beta chain) was captured in a study of somatic reversion in DOCK8 deficiency (dated by TCRdb to 2019 to 2021). The study in broad terms: T cell receptor beta repertoires were compared among DOCK8-deficient patients, DOCK8-revertant patients and healthy volunteers. The ways in which somatic reversion of pathogenic DOCK8 variants alters lymphocyte differentiation and function in DOCK8 deficiency were investigated. DOCK8-deficient patients in the study had been reported previously.

Healthy control blood was obtained from volunteer donors provided by blood services in Australia and France. Genomic DNA for TCR repertoire analysis was extracted from either whole blood samples or PBMCs. Paper-wide results and their limitations: Whether whole blood or PBMCs served as the source material for each individual sample was not specified in the methods.

Library generation was performed with multiplex PCR. One-step amplicon PCR with EuroClonality-NGS primers was used to generate TRB libraries from roughly 98 ng genomic DNA. Sequencing of the TRB amplicons was done on Illumina MiSeq instruments using 2 x 250 bp version 2 chemistry. Regarding the original processing steps: Primary TRB sequence analysis and V(D)J annotation were performed with IMGT/HighV-QUEST. Repertoire diversity and composition were evaluated with VDJtools after removing nonfunctional clones and downsampling for comparisons between samples. In TCRdb, the public reads were trimmed at Q25 with fastp and aligned with MiXCR, with productive beta chains retained. Here each entry gathers all rows of one CDR3 protein and keeps the most common genes and DNA. The V and J calls, along with clone size, are taken from TCRdb and not from the paper's own processing. Here the sample has about 4,100 distinct CDR3 sequences; under 30% occur a single time. The top ten clones comprise approximately 8.5% of the sample.

Measured from the cysteine to the phenylalanine, the CDR3 is 14 residues long. Of the read, only the CDR3 DNA is kept; its 42 bases are in frame from base 1. At the junction V is shortened by 0 bases and J by 6 bases, with 11 bases in between. Per the germline V gene, MGHRA is the CDR1 and YSYEKL is the CDR2. Note on this clonotype: What antigen it recognizes has not been identified. Qualities for individual bases were not recorded, and no much larger clone is one base off.

The receptor was derived from a human donor in good health. Sequenced material: peripheral blood. The chain uses TRBV4-1 and TRBJ1-1; the D gene cannot be named for sure. The CDR3 sequence is CASSQDIGGPEAFF. The nucleotide sequence reads as follows: TGCGCCAGCAGCCAAGATATAGGAGGGCCTGAAGCTTTCTTT.